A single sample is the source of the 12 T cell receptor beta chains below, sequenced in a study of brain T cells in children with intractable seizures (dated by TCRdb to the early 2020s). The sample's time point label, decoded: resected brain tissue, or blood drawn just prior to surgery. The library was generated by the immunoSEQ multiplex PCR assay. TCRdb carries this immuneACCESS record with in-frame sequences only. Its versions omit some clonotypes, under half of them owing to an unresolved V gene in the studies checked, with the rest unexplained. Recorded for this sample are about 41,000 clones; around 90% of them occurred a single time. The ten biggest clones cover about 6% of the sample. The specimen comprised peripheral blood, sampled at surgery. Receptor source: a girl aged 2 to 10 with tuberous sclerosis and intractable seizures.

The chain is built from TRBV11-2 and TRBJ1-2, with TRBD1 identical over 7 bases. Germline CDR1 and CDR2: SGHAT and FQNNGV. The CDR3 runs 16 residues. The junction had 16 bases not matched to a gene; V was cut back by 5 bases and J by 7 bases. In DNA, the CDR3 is TGTGCCAGCAGCCACTCTACCGGGACAGCCGCGTCTGGCTACACCTTC. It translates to CASSHSTGTAASGYTF.

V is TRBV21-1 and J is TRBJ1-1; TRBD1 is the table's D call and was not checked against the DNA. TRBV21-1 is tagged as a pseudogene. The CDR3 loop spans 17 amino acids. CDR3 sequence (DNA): TGTGCCAGCAGCAAAGCTTGGGGGGACAGCATGAACACTGAAGCTTTCTTT. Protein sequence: CASSKAWGDSMNTEAFF.

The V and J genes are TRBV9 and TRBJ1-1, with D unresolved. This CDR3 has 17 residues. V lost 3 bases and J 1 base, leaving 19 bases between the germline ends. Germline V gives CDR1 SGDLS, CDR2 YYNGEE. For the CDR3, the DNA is TGTGCCAGCAGCGAATCTGGCAGCCTAGGGCGGAACACTGAAGCTTTCTTT. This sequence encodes CASSESGSLGRNTEAFF.

In DNA form, the CDR3 reads TGTGCCAGCAGCTTATCAGGACAGGAGGGGTCCTACGAGCAGTACGTC. This sequence encodes CASSLSGQEGSYEQYV. V is TRBV7-8 and J is TRBJ2-7; tentatively, D is TRBD1 (7 bases). This CDR3 comprises 16 residues. Trimming removed 2 bases at V and 1 base at J, with 15 bases between. Per germline, CDR1 SGHVS and CDR2 FQNEAQ.

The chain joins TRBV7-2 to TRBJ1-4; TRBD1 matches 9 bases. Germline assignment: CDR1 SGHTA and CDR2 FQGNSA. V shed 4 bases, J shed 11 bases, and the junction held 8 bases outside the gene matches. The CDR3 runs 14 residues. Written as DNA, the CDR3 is TGTGCCAGCAGCTCCGGGACAGGGAGTAGGAAACTGTTTTTT. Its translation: CASSSGTGSRKLFF.

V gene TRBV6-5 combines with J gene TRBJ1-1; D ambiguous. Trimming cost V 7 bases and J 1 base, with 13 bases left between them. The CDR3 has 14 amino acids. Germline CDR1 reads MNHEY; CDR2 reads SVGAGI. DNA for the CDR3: TGTGCCAGCACAGACACCGGGAAGAACACTGAAGCTTTCTTT. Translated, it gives CASTDTGKNTEAFF.

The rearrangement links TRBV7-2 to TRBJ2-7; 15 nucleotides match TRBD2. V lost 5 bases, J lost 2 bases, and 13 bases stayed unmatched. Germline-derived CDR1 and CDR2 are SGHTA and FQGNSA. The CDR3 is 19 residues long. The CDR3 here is CASSPPRGTSGGHTYEQYF. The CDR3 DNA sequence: TGTGCCAGCAGCCCCCCCCGGGGGACTAGCGGGGGGCATACCTACGAGCAGTACTTC.

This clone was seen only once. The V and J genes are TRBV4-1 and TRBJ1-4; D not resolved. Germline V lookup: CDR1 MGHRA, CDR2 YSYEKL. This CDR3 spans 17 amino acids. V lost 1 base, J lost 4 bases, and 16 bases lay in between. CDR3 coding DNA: TGCGCCAGCAGCCAAGGCGTAGGAATCAACCGTAATGAAAAACTGTTTTTT. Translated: CASSQGVGINRNEKLFF.

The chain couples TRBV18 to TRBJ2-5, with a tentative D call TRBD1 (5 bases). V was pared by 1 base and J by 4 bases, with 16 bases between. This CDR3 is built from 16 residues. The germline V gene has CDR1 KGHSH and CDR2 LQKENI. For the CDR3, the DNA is TGTGCCAGCTCACCACGGGTTTCCAGGGCGGTAGAGACCCAGTACTTC. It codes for CASSPRVSRAVETQYF.

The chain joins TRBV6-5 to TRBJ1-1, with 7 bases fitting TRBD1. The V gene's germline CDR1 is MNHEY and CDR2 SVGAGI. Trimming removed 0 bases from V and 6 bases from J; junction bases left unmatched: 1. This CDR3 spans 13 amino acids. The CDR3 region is CASSYSRGPEAFF. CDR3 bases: TGTGCCAGCAGTTACTCGAGGGGGCCTGAAGCTTTCTTT.

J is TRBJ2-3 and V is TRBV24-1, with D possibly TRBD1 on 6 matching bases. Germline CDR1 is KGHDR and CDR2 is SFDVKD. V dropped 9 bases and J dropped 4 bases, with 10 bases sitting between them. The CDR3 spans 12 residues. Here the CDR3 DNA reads TGTGCCACCGGGGGCTGGGCAGATACGCAGTATTTT. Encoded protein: CATGGWADTQYF.

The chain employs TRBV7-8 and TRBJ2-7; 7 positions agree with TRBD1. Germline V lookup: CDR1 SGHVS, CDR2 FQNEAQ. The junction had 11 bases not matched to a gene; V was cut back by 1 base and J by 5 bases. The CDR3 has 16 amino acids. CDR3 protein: CASSLVYVRGPNEQYF. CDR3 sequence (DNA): TGTGCCAGCAGCTTAGTTTACGTGAGGGGGCCCAACGAGCAGTACTTC.